These 9 T cell receptor beta chains were sequenced from one sample in a study of T cells in Graves' hyperthyroidism and ophthalmopathy. TCR beta CDR3 sequences were amplified from RNA transcripts. A set of HTBI primers served as the primers for a first-round RT-PCR of the TCR CDR3. TCRdb redid the calling of the multiplex PCR reads with MiXCR, one entry per CDR3 protein. The top ten clones hold roughly 4.5% of a sample with fewer than 750,000 distinct CDR3 sequences, approximately 14% of them seen once. The sequencing sample was made of blood. Every receptor here comes from a woman in her 40s with Graves' ophthalmopathy.

The chain combines TRBV30 with TRBJ1-1; 7 bases map to TRBD1. V was clipped by 5 bases and J by 0 bases; unmatched bases: 6. In germline, CDR1 is GTSNPN, CDR2 SVGIG (reference sequence). CDR3 length: 14 residues. The DNA of the CDR3 is TGTGCCTGGCTCCCGGGACAGCTGAACACTGAAGCTTTCTTT. Protein sequence: CAWLPGQLNTEAFF.

The genes are TRBV12-5 and TRBJ1-1, with a weak D call TRBD1 (5 bases). The CDR3 is 15 residues long. CDR1 is LGHNT, CDR2 FRNRAP, per germline. V lost 3 bases and J 5 bases, leaving 16 bases between the germline ends. CDR3 loop: CASGFPAVAGTEAFF. CDR3 sequence (DNA): TGTGCTAGTGGTTTCCCGGCCGTGGCAGGGACTGAAGCTTTCTTT.

At least ten counts were recorded for this clonotype. The chain has TRBV12-3 or TRBV12-4 and TRBJ2-5; D is perhaps TRBD1 (7 bases). CDR3 size: 14 residues. Trimming removed 7 bases from V and 9 bases from J, with 21 bases in between. As DNA, the CDR3 is TGTGCCAGCACCATTCAGGGGGGCCAGCAATCCCAGTACTTC. As protein: CASTIQGGQQSQYF.

This clonotype has just a few counts. The chain links TRBV18 to TRBJ1-2, with 8 bases matching TRBD1. This CDR3 comprises 13 residues. Germline CDR1 reads KGHSH; CDR2 reads LQKENI. V shed 4 bases, J shed 8 bases, and the junction held 6 bases outside the gene matches. This CDR3 is CASSRTGQGGYTF. For the CDR3, the DNA is TGTGCCAGCTCACGGACAGGGCAGGGCGGCTACACCTTC.

Notes on this clonotype: An end of the junction differs from the germline gene, which may be a read error. The rearrangement links TRBV19 to TRBJ1-1; the D gene is possibly TRBD1 (6 bases). CDR1 and CDR2 (germline): LNHDA, SQIVND (reference sequence). This CDR3 has 12 residues. The CDR3 DNA reads as TGTGCCAGTAGCATAGGACAGTCCCCAGCTTTCTTT. Its protein is CASSIGQSPAFF.

This clonotype was seen a handful of times. This chain connects TRBV20-1 to TRBJ1-1, with D hard to call. V gave up 5 bases and J gave up 7 bases, with 20 bases separating them. The germline gives CDR1 DFQATT, CDR2 SNEGSKA (reference sequence). The CDR3 spans 14 residues. The CDR3 reads CSAVLGSAAGEAFF. CDR3 coding DNA: TGCAGTGCTGTGCTGGGATCCGCGGCGGGTGAAGCTTTCTTT.

This clonotype has a count of ten or more. This rearrangement joins TRBV20-1 to TRBJ2-5; the D is unclear. Between the trimmed V and J ends, which lost 1 base and 1 base, there was a span of 13 bases. Germline V lookup: CDR1 DFQATT, CDR2 SNEGSKA (reference sequence). The CDR3 is 15 amino acids. The chain's CDR3 is CSARVLDTLQETQYF. The CDR3 DNA reads TGCAGTGCTAGAGTCTTAGACACTCTCCAAGAGACCCAGTACTTC.

The V call is TRBV5-1, the J call TRBJ1-2; D is unclear. V lost 3 bases to trimming and J lost 6 bases, with 15 bases between them. Germline V gives CDR1 SGHRS, CDR2 YFSETQ. The CDR3 is 14 residues long. The CDR3 sequence: CASSSGSLTHGYTF. In DNA form, the CDR3 reads TGCGCCAGCAGCTCCGGGAGCCTTACTCATGGCTACACCTTC.

This clonotype has ten or more counts. The V and J genes are TRBV11-2 and TRBJ1-2; D unresolved. V lost 3 bases and J lost 3, with 5 bases in between. Germline V CDR1 and CDR2: SGHAT, FQNNGV. The CDR3 runs to 12 residues. Written as DNA, the CDR3 is TGTGCCAGCAGCTTCGCAGACTATGGCTACACCTTC. Residues: CASSFADYGYTF.